The T cell receptor beta chain described here comes from a study of blood T cells in healthy people across ages. Regarding the study as a whole: Naive CD4+ cell counts and diversity both ran higher in long-lived than in aged donors.

The V gene's germline CDR1 is SGHRS and CDR2 YFSETQ. V dropped 3 bases and J dropped 2 bases, with 7 bases sitting between them. This CDR3 is built from 13 residues. It was with a sample-barcoded 5' primer and a J-beta primer mix that a second PCR of roughly 7 to 12 cycles was run. TCRdb re-called the 5' RACE reads through MiXCR, storing one row per CDR3 protein. The repertoire holds hundreds of thousands of distinct CDR3 sequences, over 40% seen once, with approximately 31% in the top ten. Details on this clonotype: The antigen remains unidentified.

Sequenced input: blood. This sequence originates from an elderly man in good health. The rearrangement uses TRBV5-1 and TRBJ2-3; no reliable D call. CDR3 amino acids: CASSWTFTDTQYF. The CDR3 DNA sequence: TGCGCCAGCAGCTGGACCTTCACAGATACGCAGTATTTT.